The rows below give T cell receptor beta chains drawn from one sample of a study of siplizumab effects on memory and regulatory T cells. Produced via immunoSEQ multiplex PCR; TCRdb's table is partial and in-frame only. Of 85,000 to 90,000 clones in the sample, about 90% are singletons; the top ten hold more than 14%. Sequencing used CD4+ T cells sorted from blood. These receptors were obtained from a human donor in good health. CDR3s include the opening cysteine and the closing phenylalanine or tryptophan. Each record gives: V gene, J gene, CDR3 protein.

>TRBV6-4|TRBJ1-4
CASSSGTSYGNEKLFF
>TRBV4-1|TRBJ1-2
CASSQEWGPPLYGYTF
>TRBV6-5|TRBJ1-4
CASSYRSGNNEKLFF
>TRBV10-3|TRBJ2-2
CAISESRANSPGELFF
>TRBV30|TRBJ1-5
CAWSPTQGYQPQHF
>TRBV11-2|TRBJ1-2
CASSLSGNYGYTF
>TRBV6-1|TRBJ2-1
CASSEDWWSSYNEQFF
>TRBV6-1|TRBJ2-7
CASSEEGRTNYEQYF
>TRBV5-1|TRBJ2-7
CASSLGGSGGYEQYF
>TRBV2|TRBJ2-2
CASNLENTGELFF
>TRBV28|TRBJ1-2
CASSLLGNYGYTF
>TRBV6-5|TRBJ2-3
CASRTKASTDTQYF
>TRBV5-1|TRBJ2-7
CASSEPSGDSYEQYF
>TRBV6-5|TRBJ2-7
CASSKQGPPYEQYF
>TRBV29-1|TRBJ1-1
CSARTFGQGGTEAFF
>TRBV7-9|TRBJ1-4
CASSSTGTGEEKLFF
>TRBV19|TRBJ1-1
CATIPSHTNTEAFF
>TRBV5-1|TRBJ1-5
CASSTGGANQPQHF
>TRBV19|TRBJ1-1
CASSRRDRGNTEAFF
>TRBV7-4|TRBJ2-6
CASSSQSRANVLTF
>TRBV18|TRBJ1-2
CASSTGRALALGYTF
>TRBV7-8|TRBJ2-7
CASSPGVAGGGSYEQYF
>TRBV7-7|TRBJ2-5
CASSTGTAQETQYF